The rows below give T cell receptor beta chains drawn from one sample of a study of shared clonotypes between healthy human individuals. Assay used: immunoSEQ multiplex PCR; TCRdb lists only in-frame clones, some missing. Counted here are about 2 million clones, over 85% occurring once; the ten biggest clones make up around 0.13%. The sample was naive CD4+ T cells sorted from blood. The receptors derive from a man aged 18 to 30 in good health. Each CDR3 is given with its conserved first and last residue. Each record gives: clone size, J gene, V gene, D gene, CDR3 protein, CDR3 DNA. D genes are given only for firm matches. Only some rows state a clone size, as once, few, many or a class for expanded clones.

>once|TRBJ1-1|TRBV7-6|NA
CASSLNSAEVNTEAFF
TGTGCCAGCAGCTTAAACTCGGCGGAGGTGAACACTGAAGCTTTCTTT
>NA|TRBJ2-7|TRBV21-1|NA
CASSNKLHANTYEQYF
TGTGCCAGCAGCAATAAACTCCATGCTAATACCTACGAGCAGTACTTC
>NA|TRBJ1-2|TRBV25-1|NA
CASSDMRQATNYGYTF
TGTGCCAGCAGTGATATGAGACAAGCTACTAACTATGGCTACACCTTC
>once|TRBJ2-3|TRBV11-3|TRBD2
CASSYGTSGTDTQYF
TGTGCCAGCAGCTACGGGACTAGCGGGACAGATACGCAGTATTTT
>once|TRBJ2-5|TRBV10-3|NA
CAISDRGFGETQYF
TGTGCCATCAGTGATAGAGGGTTTGGAGAGACCCAGTACTTC
>NA|TRBJ1-1|TRBV7-2|NA
CASSSRTAATEAFF
TGTGCCAGCAGCTCCCGGACAGCCGCGACTGAAGCTTTCTTT
>NA|TRBJ1-4|TRBV30|NA
CAWTPWGITNEKLFF
TGTGCCTGGACCCCCTGGGGCATAACTAATGAAAAACTGTTTTTT
>NA|TRBJ2-3|TRBV14|TRBD1
CASSRRGPSTDTQYF
TGTGCCAGCAGTCGCAGGGGGCCTTCCACAGATACGCAGTATTTT
>NA|TRBJ2-3|TRBV13|TRBD2
CASSLASGGAEDTQYF
TGTGCCAGCAGCTTAGCTAGCGGGGGGGCAGAAGATACGCAGTATTTT
>NA|TRBJ2-7|TRBV15|TRBD1
CATSRDRWDRGHGEQYF
TGTGCCACCAGCAGAGATCGCTGGGACAGGGGGCATGGGGAGCAGTACTTC
>NA|TRBJ2-2|TRBV10-1|NA
CASSWTYTGELFF
TGCGCCAGCAGTTGGACCTACACCGGGGAGCTGTTTTTT
>NA|TRBJ2-1|TRBV18|NA
CASSPPVGSGSSYNEQFF
TGTGCCAGCTCACCACCGGTAGGGAGCGGAAGCTCCTACAATGAGCAGTTCTTC
>NA|TRBJ1-6|TRBV28|TRBD1
CASSLRGGPGSPLHF
TGTGCCAGCAGTTTAAGAGGGGGCCCGGGCTCACCCCTCCACTTT
>once|TRBJ2-2|TRBV7-2|NA
CASSSGRTNTGELFF
TGTGCCAGCAGCTCGGGACGGACGAACACCGGGGAGCTGTTTTTT
>NA|TRBJ2-1|TRBV18|NA
CASSPLGRYNEQFF
TGTGCCAGCTCACCACTGGGAAGATACAATGAGCAGTTCTTC
>NA|TRBJ2-2|TRBV6-5|NA
CASTQTFNTGELFF
TGTGCCAGCACGCAGACTTTTAACACCGGGGAGCTGTTTTTT
>once|TRBJ1-2|TRBV23-1|NA
CASSPVREHHNYGYTF
TGCGCCAGCAGTCCGGTTCGGGAGCATCATAACTATGGCTACACCTTC
>NA|TRBJ2-7|TRBV10-3|TRBD2
CAINPGTSGGKPYEQYF
TGTGCCATCAACCCCGGGACTAGCGGGGGGAAACCCTACGAGCAGTACTTC
>NA|TRBJ1-5|TRBV7-6|NA
CASSLYAASNQPQHF
TGTGCCAGCAGCTTATACGCAGCTAGCAATCAGCCCCAGCATTTT
>NA|TRBJ2-7|TRBV6-1|NA
CASSELEWQYF
TGTGCCAGCAGTGAATTGGAGTGGCAGTACTTC
>NA|TRBJ2-7|TRBV5-4|NA
CASSLAHDSYEQYF
TGTGCCAGCAGCTTGGCGCACGATTCCTACGAGCAGTACTTC
>NA|TRBJ2-7|TRBV5-4|NA
CASSALRSGTTYEQYF
TGTGCCAGCAGCGCGCTAAGAAGCGGAACAACCTACGAGCAGTACTTC
>few|TRBJ2-5|TRBV7-2|NA
CASSLGRSGETQYF
TGTGCCAGCAGCTTAGGTCGTTCGGGAGAGACCCAGTACTTC
>NA|TRBJ1-2|TRBV6-5|NA
CASRRSLVGGYTF
TGTGCCAGCAGACGTAGCCTAGTGGGAGGCTACACCTTC
>NA|TRBJ1-4|TRBV4-1|TRBD1
CASSLIQGSDEKLFF
TGCGCCAGCAGTTTAATACAGGGGTCGGATGAAAAACTGTTTTTT
>NA|TRBJ2-2|TRBV11-3|NA
CASSLEIGDPTGELFF
TGTGCCAGCAGCTTAGAAATAGGGGATCCGACCGGGGAGCTGTTTTTT
>NA|TRBJ1-4|TRBV5-4|NA
CASKPGGQDEKLFF
TGTGCCAGCAAACCCGGGGGGCAGGATGAAAAACTGTTTTTT
>NA|TRBJ2-7|TRBV7-9|TRBD2
CASSLAGQGGYYEQYF
TGTGCCAGCAGCTTAGCGGGCCAGGGAGGGTACTACGAGCAGTACTTC
>NA|TRBJ2-7|TRBV5-4|TRBD1
CASSFTGGRAEQYF
TGTGCCAGCAGCTTCACAGGGGGTCGCGCCGAGCAGTACTTC
>once|TRBJ2-6|TRBV6-1|NA
CASSESTLSSGANVLTF
TGTGCCAGCAGTGAATCAACTTTGAGCTCTGGGGCCAACGTCCTGACTTTC
>NA|TRBJ2-7|TRBV18|NA
CASSPPMTQEQYF
TGTGCCAGCTCACCACCGATGACCCAGGAGCAGTACTTC
>NA|TRBJ2-2|TRBV10-3|NA
CAISESRVKAGELFF
TGTGCCATCAGTGAGTCCCGGGTTAAGGCCGGGGAGCTGTTTTTT
>NA|TRBJ2-7|TRBV9|NA
CASTYIGHEQYF
TGTGCCAGCACCTACATCGGCCACGAGCAGTACTTC
>once|TRBJ2-3|TRBV7-6|NA
CASSLAVSDTQYF
TGTGCCAGCAGCCTCGCCGTATCCGATACGCAGTATTTT
>NA|TRBJ2-7|TRBV28|TRBD1
CAAGQGSFGEQYF
TGTGCCGCTGGACAGGGGAGCTTTGGCGAGCAGTACTTC